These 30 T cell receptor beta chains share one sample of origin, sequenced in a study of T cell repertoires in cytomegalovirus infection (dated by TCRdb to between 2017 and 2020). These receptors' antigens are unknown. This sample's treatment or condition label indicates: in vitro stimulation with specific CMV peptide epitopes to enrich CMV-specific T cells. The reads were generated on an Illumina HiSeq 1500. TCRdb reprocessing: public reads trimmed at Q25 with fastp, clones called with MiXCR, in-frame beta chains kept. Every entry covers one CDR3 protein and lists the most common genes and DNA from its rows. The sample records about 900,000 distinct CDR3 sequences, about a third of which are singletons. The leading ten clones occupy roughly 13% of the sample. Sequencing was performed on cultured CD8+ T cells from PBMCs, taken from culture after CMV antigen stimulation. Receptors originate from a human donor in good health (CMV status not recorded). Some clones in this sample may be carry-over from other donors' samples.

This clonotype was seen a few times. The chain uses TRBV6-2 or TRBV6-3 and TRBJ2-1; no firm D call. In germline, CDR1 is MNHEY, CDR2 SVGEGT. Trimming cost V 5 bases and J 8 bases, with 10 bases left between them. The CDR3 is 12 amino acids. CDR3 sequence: CASSPSSDEQFF. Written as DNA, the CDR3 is TGTGCCAGCAGTCCCTCCTCCGATGAGCAGTTCTTC.

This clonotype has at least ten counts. The CDR3 loop reads CASSHYGQNTGELFF. CDR3 nucleotide sequence: TGTGCCAGCAGCCATTACGGACAGAACACCGGGGAGCTGTTTTTT. The gene calls are TRBV7-8 and TRBJ2-2; D perhaps matches TRBD1 (5 bases). Germline V gene data show CDR1 as SGHVS and CDR2 as FQNEAQ. The V and J ends lost 5 bases and 1 base respectively, with 11 bases between them. CDR3 length: 15 residues.

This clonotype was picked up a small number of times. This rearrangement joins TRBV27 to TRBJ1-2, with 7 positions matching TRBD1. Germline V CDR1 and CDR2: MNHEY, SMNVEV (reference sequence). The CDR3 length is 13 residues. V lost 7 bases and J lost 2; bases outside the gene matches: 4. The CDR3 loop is CASTRGQNYGYTF. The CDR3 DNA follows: TGTGCCAGCACCCGGGGACAGAACTATGGCTACACCTTC.

CDR3: CASSSSGTGGYNEQFF. The CDR3 region has the DNA TGTGCCAGCAGCTCTTCGGGGACAGGGGGCTACAATGAGCAGTTCTTC. The chain joins TRBV7-3 to TRBJ2-1, with 11 bases that match TRBD1. Germline CDR1 and CDR2: SGHTA and FQGTGA. Germline trimming cut 4 bases from V and 3 bases from J; bases unmatched to any gene: 5. This CDR3 spans 16 amino acids.

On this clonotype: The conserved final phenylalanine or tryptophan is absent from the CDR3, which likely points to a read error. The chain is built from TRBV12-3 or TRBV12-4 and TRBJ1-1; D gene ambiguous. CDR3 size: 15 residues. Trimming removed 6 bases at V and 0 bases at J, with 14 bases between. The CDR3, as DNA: TGTGCCAGCAGCCCTTACGGACGGATGAACACTGAAGCTTTCGTT. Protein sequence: CASSPYGRMNTEAFV.

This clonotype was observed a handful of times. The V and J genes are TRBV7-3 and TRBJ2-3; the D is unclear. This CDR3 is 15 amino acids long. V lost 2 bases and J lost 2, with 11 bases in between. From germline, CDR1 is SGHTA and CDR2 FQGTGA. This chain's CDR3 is CASSLSERLTDTQYF. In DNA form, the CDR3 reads TGTGCCAGCAGCTTATCGGAGCGACTCACAGATACGCAGTATTTT.

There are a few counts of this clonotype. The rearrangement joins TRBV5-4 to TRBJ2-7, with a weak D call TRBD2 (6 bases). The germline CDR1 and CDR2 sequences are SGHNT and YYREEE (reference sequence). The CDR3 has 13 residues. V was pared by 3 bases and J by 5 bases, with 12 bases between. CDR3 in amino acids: CASSSVGGDEQYF. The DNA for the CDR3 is TGTGCCAGCAGCTCTGTGGGGGGAGACGAGCAGTACTTC.

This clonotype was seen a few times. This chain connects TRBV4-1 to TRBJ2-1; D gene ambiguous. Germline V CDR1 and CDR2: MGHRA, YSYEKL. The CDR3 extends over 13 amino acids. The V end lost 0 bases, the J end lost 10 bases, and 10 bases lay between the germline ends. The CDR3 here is CASSQEAGGEQFF. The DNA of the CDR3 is TGCGCCAGCAGCCAAGAGGCAGGTGGCGAGCAGTTCTTC.

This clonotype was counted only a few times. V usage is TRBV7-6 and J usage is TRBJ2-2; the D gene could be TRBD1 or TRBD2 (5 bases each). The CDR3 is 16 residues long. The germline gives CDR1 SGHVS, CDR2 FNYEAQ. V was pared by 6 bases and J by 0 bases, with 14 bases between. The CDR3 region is CASSRVGVTNTGELFF. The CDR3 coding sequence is TGTGCCAGCAGTCGGGTGGGGGTTACGAACACCGGGGAGCTGTTTTTT.

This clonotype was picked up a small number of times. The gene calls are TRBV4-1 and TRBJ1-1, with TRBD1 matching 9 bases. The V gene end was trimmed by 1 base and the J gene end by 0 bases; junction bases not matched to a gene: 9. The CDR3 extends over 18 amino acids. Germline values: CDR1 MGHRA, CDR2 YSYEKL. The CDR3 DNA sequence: TGCGCCAGCAGCCAAGGACAGGGGGGACCACTTATGAACACTGAAGCTTTCTTT. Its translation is CASSQGQGGPLMNTEAFF.

The CDR3 DNA is TGTGCCAGGACCCGAGGACAGGGGTTCGATGAGCAGTTCTTC. Its protein is CARTRGQGFDEQFF. The chain joins TRBV2 to TRBJ2-1; 9 nucleotides agree with TRBD1. The CDR3 is 14 residues long. V was pared by 9 bases and J by 8 bases, with 11 bases of the junction left unmatched. Germline CDR1 and CDR2: SNHLY and FYNNEI.

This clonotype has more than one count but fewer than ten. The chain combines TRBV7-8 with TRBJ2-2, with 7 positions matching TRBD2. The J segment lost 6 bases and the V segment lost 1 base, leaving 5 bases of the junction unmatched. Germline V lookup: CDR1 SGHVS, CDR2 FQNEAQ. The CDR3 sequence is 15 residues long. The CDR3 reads CASSLDIGGAGELFF. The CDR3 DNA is TGTGCCAGCAGCTTAGATATTGGGGGGGCCGGGGAGCTGTTTTTT.

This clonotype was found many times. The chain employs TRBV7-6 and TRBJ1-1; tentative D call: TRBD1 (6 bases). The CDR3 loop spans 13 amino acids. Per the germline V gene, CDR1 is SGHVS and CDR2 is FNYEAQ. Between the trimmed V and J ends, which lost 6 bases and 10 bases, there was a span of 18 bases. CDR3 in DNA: TGTGCCAGCAGACCAGTACAGGGAAGAGGAGCTTTCTTT. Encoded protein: CASRPVQGRGAFF.

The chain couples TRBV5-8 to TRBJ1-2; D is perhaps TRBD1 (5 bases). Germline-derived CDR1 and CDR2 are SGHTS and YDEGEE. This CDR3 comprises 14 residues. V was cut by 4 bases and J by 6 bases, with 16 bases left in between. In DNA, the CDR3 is TGTGCCAGCAGCCGCGGTCCAGGGTGGCATGGCTACACCTTC. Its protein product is CASSRGPGWHGYTF.

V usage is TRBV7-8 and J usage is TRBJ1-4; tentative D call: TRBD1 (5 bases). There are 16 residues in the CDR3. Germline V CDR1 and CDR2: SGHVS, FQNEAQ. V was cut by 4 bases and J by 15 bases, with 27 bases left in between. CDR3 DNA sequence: TGTGCCAGCAGCTCCCTCACCCGATCCACCGGGGCCTTCATGTTTTTT. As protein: CASSSLTRSTGAFMFF.

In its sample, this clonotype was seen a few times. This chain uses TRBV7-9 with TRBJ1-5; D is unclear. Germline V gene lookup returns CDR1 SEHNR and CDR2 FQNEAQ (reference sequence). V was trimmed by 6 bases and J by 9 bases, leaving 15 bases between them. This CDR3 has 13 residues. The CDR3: CASRSGSSLPQHF. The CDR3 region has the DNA TGTGCCAGCAGATCCGGCTCCAGTCTGCCCCAGCATTTT.

The CDR3: CASRTTRAFDTQYF. Written as DNA, the CDR3 is TGTGCCAGCAGGACGACTAGGGCTTTCGATACGCAGTATTTT. V usage is TRBV6-8 and J usage is TRBJ2-3; possibly TRBD2 for D (6 bases). Germline CDR1 and CDR2: MNHGY and SAAAGT. This CDR3 contains 14 residues. Trimming removed 6 bases from V and 6 bases from J, with 16 bases in between.

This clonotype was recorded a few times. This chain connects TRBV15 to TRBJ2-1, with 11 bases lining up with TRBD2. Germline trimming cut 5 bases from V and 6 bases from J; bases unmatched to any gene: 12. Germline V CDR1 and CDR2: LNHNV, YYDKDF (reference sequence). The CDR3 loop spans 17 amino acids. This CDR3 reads CATSDTSGGWRGNEQFF. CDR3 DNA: TGTGCCACCAGCGACACTAGCGGGGGATGGCGTGGCAATGAGCAGTTCTTC.

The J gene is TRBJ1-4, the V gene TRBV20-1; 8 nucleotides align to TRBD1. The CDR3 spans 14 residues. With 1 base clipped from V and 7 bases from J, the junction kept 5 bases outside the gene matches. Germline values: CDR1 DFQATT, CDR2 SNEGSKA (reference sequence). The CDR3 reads CSARGRGPGEKLFF. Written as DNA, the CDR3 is TGCAGTGCTAGAGGCAGGGGGCCAGGTGAAAAACTGTTTTTT.

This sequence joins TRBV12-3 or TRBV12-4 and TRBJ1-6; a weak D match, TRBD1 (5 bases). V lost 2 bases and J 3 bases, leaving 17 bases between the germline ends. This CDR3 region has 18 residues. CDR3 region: CASSLKLGREIYNSPLHF. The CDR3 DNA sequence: TGTGCCAGCAGTTTAAAACTGGGCAGGGAGATCTATAATTCACCCCTCCACTTT.

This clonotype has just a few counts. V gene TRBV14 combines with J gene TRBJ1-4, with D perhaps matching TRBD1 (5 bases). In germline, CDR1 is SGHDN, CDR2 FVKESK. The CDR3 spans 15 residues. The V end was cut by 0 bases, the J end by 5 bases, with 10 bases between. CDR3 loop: CASSQDGAANEKLFF. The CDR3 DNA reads TGTGCCAGCAGCCAAGATGGGGCAGCAAATGAAAAACTGTTTTTT.

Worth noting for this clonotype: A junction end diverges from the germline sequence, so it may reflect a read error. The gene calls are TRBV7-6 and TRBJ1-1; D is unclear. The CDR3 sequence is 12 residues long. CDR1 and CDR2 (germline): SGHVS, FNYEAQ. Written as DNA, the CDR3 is TGTGCCACCAGCCCAGTACACACTGAAGCTTTCTTT. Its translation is CATSPVHTEAFF.

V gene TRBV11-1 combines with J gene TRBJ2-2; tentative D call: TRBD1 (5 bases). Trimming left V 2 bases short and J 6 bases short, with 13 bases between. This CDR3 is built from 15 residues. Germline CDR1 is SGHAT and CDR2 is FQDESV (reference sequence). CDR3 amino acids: CASSLIGERAGELFF. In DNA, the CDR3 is TGTGCCAGCAGCTTAATAGGGGAACGAGCCGGGGAGCTGTTTTTT.

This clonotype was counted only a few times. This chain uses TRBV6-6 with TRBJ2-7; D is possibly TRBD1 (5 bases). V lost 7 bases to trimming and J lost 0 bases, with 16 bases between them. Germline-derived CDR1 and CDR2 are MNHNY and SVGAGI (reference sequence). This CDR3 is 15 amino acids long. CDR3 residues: CASKKGAPASYEQYF. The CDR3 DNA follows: TGTGCCAGCAAGAAAGGGGCACCCGCCTCCTACGAGCAGTACTTC.

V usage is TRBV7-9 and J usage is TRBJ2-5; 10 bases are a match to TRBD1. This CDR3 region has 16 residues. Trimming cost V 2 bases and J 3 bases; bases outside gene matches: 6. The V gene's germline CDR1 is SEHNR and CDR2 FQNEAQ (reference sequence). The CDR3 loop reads CASSLQDRGLEETQYF. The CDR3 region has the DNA TGTGCCAGCAGCTTACAGGACAGGGGGTTGGAAGAGACCCAGTACTTC.

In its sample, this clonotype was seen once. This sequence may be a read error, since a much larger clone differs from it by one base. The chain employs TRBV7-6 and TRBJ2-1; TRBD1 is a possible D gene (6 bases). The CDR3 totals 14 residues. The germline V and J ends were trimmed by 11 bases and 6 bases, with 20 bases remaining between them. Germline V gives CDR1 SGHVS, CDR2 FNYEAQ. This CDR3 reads CASKEGTWANEQFF. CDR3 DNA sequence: TGTGCCTCCAAAGAAGGGACATGGGCCAATGAGCAGTTCTTC.

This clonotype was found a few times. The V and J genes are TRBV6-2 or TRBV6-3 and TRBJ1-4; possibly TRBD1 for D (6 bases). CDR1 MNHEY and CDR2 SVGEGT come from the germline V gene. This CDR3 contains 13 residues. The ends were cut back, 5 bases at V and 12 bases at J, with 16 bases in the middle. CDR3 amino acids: CASSPTGPAELFF. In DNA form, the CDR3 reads TGTGCCAGCAGTCCGACAGGTCCTGCGGAACTGTTTTTT.

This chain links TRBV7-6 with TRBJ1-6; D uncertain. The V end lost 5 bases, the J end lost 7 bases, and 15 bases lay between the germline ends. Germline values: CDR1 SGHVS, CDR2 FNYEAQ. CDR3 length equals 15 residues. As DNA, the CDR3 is TGTGCCAGCAGCCTAGGGAAATCGGGAAATTCACCCCTCCACTTT. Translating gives CASSLGKSGNSPLHF.

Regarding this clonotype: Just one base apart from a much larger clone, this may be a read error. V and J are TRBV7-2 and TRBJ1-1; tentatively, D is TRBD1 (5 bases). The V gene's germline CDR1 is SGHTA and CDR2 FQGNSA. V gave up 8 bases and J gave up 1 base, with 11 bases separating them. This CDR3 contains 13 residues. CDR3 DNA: TGTGCCAGCGCCATGGGGGGGAACACTGAAGCTTTCTTT. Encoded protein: CASAMGGNTEAFF. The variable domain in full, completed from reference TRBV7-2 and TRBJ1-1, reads GAGVSQSPSNKVTEKGKDVELRCDPISGHTALYWYRQSLGQGLEFLIYFQGNSAPDKSGLPSDRFSAERTGGSVSTLTIQRTQQEDSAVYLCASAMGGNTEAFFGQGTRLTVV.

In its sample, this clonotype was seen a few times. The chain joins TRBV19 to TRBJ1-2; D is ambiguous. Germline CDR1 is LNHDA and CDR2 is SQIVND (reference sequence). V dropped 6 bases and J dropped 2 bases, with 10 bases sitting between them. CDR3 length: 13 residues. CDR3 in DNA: TGTGCCAGTAGGACGGAAGAGAACTATGGCTACACCTTC. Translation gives CASRTEENYGYTF.